This record looks at one TCR beta chain sequence and its context. This sample was taken from a study of blood T cell repertoires in COVID-19. Study-level information: Samples of COVID-19 (acute and convalescent) were obtained from the United States, Italy and Spain. PBMCs, B-cell-depleted T cells, or T cells were the source of the cDNA or gDNA that made up the material.

V gave up 2 bases and J gave up 0 bases; unmatched junction bases: 7. The CDR3 totals 18 residues. Germline-derived CDR1 and CDR2 are LNHDA and SQIVND (reference sequence). As handled by the study authors: Reference gene primer amplification gave nucleated cell count estimates. Profiled with immunoSEQ multiplex PCR; TCRdb holds only in-frame clones, not every one. The DNA gave D and trimming, while V, J and clone size come from that table. Of approximately 69,000 clones listed, approximately 91% were seen once; the top ten hold roughly 30%. The sample consisted of peripheral blood. This clonotype was sampled from a man aged 50-60 years with acute or convalescent COVID-19. The genes are TRBV19 and TRBJ1-4, with TRBD1 matching 9 bases. The chain's CDR3 is CASSILPGQGATNEKLFF. For the CDR3, the DNA is TGTGCCAGTAGTATACTACCGGGACAGGGAGCAACTAATGAAAAACTGTTTTTT.